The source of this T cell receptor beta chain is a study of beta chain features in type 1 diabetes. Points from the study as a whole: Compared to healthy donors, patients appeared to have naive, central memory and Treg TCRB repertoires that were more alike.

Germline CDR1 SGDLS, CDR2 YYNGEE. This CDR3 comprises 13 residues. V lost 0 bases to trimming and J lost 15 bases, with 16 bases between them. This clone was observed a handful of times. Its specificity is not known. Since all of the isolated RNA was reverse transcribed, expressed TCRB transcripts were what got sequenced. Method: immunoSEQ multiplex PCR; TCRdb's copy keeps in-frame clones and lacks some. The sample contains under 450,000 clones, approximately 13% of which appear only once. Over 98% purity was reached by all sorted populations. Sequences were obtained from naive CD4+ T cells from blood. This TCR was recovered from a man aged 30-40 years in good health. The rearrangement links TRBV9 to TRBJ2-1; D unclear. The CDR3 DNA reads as TGTGCCAGCAGCGTAGACGAGGCCCAGAGCTCGTTCTTC. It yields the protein CASSVDEAQSSFF.